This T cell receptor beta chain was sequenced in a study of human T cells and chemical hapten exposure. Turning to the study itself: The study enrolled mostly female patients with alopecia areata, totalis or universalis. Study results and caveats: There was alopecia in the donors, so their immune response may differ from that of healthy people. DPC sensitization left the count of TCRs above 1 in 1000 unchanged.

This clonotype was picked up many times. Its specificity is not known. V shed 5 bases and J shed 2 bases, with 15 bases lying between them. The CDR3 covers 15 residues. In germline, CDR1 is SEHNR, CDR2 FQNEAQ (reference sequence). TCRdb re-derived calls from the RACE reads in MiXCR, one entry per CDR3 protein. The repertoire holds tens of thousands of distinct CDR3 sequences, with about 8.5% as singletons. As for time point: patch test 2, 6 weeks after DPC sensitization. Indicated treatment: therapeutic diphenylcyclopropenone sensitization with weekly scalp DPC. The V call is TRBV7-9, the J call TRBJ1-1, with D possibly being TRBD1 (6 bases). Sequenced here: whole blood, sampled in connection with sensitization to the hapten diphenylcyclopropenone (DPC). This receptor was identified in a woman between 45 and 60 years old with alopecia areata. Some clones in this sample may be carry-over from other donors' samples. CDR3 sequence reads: CASSPGVQRNTEAFF. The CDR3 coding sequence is TGTGCCAGCAGCCCAGGGGTACAGAGAAACACTGAAGCTTTCTTT.